The clone carrying this TCR beta chain turned up a few times. The antigen is undetermined. UMIs were added to TCR cDNA along with a universal primer site when it was made by 5'RACE template switching. TCRdb redid the calling of the 5' RACE reads with MiXCR, one entry per CDR3 protein. The sample shows 170,000 or so distinct CDR3 sequences, 7% to 10% of them seen only once. The source of the sample is a study of T cells after yellow fever vaccination. Study-level findings and limits: Few clonotypes appeared in both CD4 and CD8 compartments.

Germline CDR1 MGHRA, CDR2 YSYEKL. V lost 2 bases to trimming and J lost 8 bases, with 12 bases between them. The CDR3 runs 13 residues. This specimen consisted of CD8+ T cells sorted from PBMCs, obtained 45 days after the yellow fever booster vaccination. The chain has TRBV4-1 and TRBJ1-2; no clear D gene. This TCR was recovered from a man between 18 and 35 years old who received the YFV17D yellow fever vaccine. CDR3 sequence: CASSQSGLGGYTF. DNA for the CDR3: TGCGCCAGCAGCCAAAGTGGACTCGGGGGCTACACCTTC.